This TCR beta chain was identified in a study of graft-versus-host responses after intestinal transplantation. V lost 4 bases and J lost 2, with 18 bases in between. This CDR3 contains 16 residues. Germline V gene sequence: CDR1 MNHNS, CDR2 SASEGT. Method: immunoSEQ multiplex PCR; TCRdb's copy keeps in-frame clones and lacks some. The sample shows under 30,000 clones, approximately 83% of them seen only once. This chain joins TRBV6-1 and TRBJ2-7, with D maybe TRBD2 (6 bases). Specimen: PBMCs, collected 463 days after intestinal transplant. This TCR derives from a human patient who received an intestinal transplant, so some T cells may come from the graft donor. In DNA form, the CDR3 reads TGTGCCAGCAGTGGGAGGGACCGTGATACCCCCTACGAGCAGTACTTC. Amino acid sequence: CASSGRDRDTPYEQYF.